The 19 T cell receptor beta chains presented below share a single source sample, sequenced in a study of PD-1 blockade in classical Hodgkin lymphoma. Assay: immunoSEQ multiplex PCR; the TCRdb copy retains only in-frame clones and omits some. The repertoire holds 25,000 to 30,000 clones, with around 84% as singletons. Each of the patients experienced relapse following autologous stem cell transplantation, and their brentuximab vedotin exposure differed. This specimen was peripheral blood mononuclear cells (PBMCs), taken before the second cycle of nivolumab. These receptor sequences come from a human donor with classical Hodgkin lymphoma.

The rearrangement uses TRBV6-5 and TRBJ1-6; D is uncertain. The CDR3 contains 11 residues. CDR1 and CDR2 from the germline V gene are MNHEY and SVGAGI. The V end was cut by 7 bases, the J end by 6 bases, with 4 bases between. This chain's CDR3 is CASMANSPLHF. CDR3 DNA sequence: TGTGCCAGCATGGCTAATTCACCCCTCCACTTT.

The J gene is TRBJ1-2, the V gene TRBV15; D is unresolved. This CDR3 spans 12 amino acids. Germline-derived CDR1 and CDR2 are LNHNV and YYDKDF (reference sequence). The V and J ends lost 3 bases and 5 bases respectively, with 7 bases between them. CDR3 bases: TGTGCCACCAGCAGCGACCTTTATGGCTACACCTTC. Its protein product is CATSSDLYGYTF. Looking up the rest from reference TRBV15 and TRBJ1-2 gives the full variable domain: DAMVIQNPRYQVTQFGKPVTLSCSQTLNHNVMYWYQQKSSQAPKLLFHYYDKDFNNEADTPDNFQSRRPNTSFCFLDIRSPGLGDTAMYLCATSSDLYGYTFGSGTRLTVV.

This chain connects TRBV11-1 to TRBJ2-5; 7 bases agree with TRBD1. There are 16 residues in the CDR3. Germline trimming cut 4 bases from V and 4 bases from J; bases unmatched to any gene: 12. Germline-derived CDR1 and CDR2 are SGHAT and FQDESV (reference sequence). The CDR3 loop reads CASSWTDSAGGETQYF. The CDR3 DNA reads as TGTGCCAGCAGCTGGACAGACAGCGCAGGGGGAGAGACCCAGTACTTC.

The gene calls are TRBV15 and TRBJ2-5; possibly TRBD2 for D (7 bases). The ends were cut back, 0 bases at V and 5 bases at J, with 13 bases in the middle. CDR1 and CDR2 (germline): LNHNV, YYDKDF (reference sequence). The CDR3 contains 15 residues. This CDR3 reads CATSRDRGGLETQYF. The CDR3 DNA follows: TGTGCCACCAGCAGAGATAGGGGGGGTTTGGAGACCCAGTACTTC. The full variable domain, its missing parts supplied by reference TRBV15 and TRBJ2-5, is DAMVIQNPRYQVTQFGKPVTLSCSQTLNHNVMYWYQQKSSQAPKLLFHYYDKDFNNEADTPDNFQSRRPNTSFCFLDIRSPGLGDTAMYLCATSRDRGGLETQYFGPGTRLLVL.

This clone was detected a few times. V and J are TRBV4-3 and TRBJ1-2; D gene unclear. The length of the CDR3 is 13 residues. The germline V and J ends were trimmed by 5 bases and 0 bases, with 7 bases remaining between them. Germline lookup yields CDR1 LGHNA and CDR2 YSLEER. CDR3: CASSGPANYGYTF. The CDR3 DNA reads TGCGCCAGCAGCGGGCCAGCTAACTATGGCTACACCTTC.

The V and J genes are TRBV18 and TRBJ2-3; weak D call: TRBD1 (6 bases). Germline CDR1 KGHSH, CDR2 LQKENI. Trimming took 6 bases from V and 2 from J, leaving 15 bases between them. CDR3 size: 15 residues. DNA of the CDR3: TGTGCCAGCTCCCCAAGGACAGTTCTCACAGATACGCAGTATTTT. Translation gives CASSPRTVLTDTQYF.

The chain links TRBV4-2 to TRBJ1-2, with D possibly being TRBD1 (5 bases). This CDR3 comprises 18 residues. Per germline, CDR1 LGHNA and CDR2 YNFKEQ. V shed 1 base and J shed 0 bases, with 18 bases lying between them. The CDR3 DNA is TGTGCCAGCAGCCAAGGGGGGGGGTCATCGTGGACTAACTATGGCTACACCTTC. Translated, it gives CASSQGGGSSWTNYGYTF.

The chain carries TRBV18 and TRBJ1-1; D possibly corresponds to TRBD1 (6 bases). V lost 2 bases, J lost 6 bases, and 13 bases lay in between. CDR3 length equals 14 residues. Looked up from germline, CDR1 is KGHSH and CDR2 is LQKENI. The CDR3 DNA is TGTGCCAGCTCACCAGGGGCCAGGGGTGCTGAAGCTTTCTTT. Protein: CASSPGARGAEAFF.

The chain combines TRBV6-5 with TRBJ1-2; maybe TRBD1 (5 bases). The CDR3 runs 15 residues. The V gene lost 2 bases and the J gene lost 7 bases, with 17 bases spanning the gap. Per germline, CDR1 MNHEY and CDR2 SVGAGI. Here the CDR3 DNA reads TGTGCCAGCAGTTACACCCTGACAGCGCATGGTGGCTACACCTTC. Protein sequence: CASSYTLTAHGGYTF.

The count of this clone is one. The CDR3 DNA reads as TGTGCCAGCAGTTTAAGGGGGATCGGCTATGGCTACACCTTC. This sequence encodes CASSLRGIGYGYTF. The V call is TRBV28, the J call TRBJ1-2, with a possible D match to TRBD1 (6 bases). CDR3 length: 14 amino acids. The germline gives CDR1 MDHEN, CDR2 SYDVKM. V was trimmed by 2 bases and J by 4 bases, leaving 11 bases between them.

This clone was seen a single time. V is TRBV11-2 and J is TRBJ1-1, with a possible D match to TRBD1 (5 bases). The CDR3 totals 15 residues. Per the germline V gene, CDR1 is SGHAT and CDR2 is FQNNGV. V was cut by 1 base and J by 3 bases, with 12 bases left in between. CDR3 in amino acids: CASSLVFGGDTEAFF. The CDR3 coding sequence is TGTGCCAGCAGCTTAGTTTTTGGGGGAGACACTGAAGCTTTCTTT.

This sequence joins TRBV5-1 and TRBJ1-5; no reliable D call. Germline lookup yields CDR1 SGHRS and CDR2 YFSETQ. CDR3 length: 13 residues. Between the trimmed V and J ends, which lost 0 bases and 4 bases, there was a span of 5 bases. Here the CDR3 DNA reads TGCGCCAGCAGCTTGGGCCAAAATCAGCCCCAGCATTTT. Translation gives CASSLGQNQPQHF.

V is TRBV7-2 and J is TRBJ1-2; a possible D gene is TRBD1 (6 bases). The CDR3 extends over 13 amino acids. Trimming removed 2 bases from V and 11 bases from J, with 15 bases in between. Germline V gene sequence: CDR1 SGHTA, CDR2 FQGNSA. CDR3 nucleotides: TGTGCCAGCAGCTTATTCGAAGGGGGAGGTTACACCTTC. Its translation: CASSLFEGGGYTF.

This chain links TRBV5-1 with TRBJ1-1; TRBD1 matches 8 bases. In germline, CDR1 is SGHRS, CDR2 YFSETQ. The CDR3 sequence is 14 residues long. Germline trimming cut 2 bases from V and 1 base from J; bases unmatched to any gene: 1. The CDR3 reads CASSFGTGNTEAFF. In DNA form, the CDR3 reads TGCGCCAGCAGCTTCGGGACAGGGAACACTGAAGCTTTCTTT.

DNA of the CDR3: TGTGCCAGCAGACTAGCGGGGTTGCCTACAGATACGCAGTATTTT. Translation gives CASRLAGLPTDTQYF. V gene TRBV2 combines with J gene TRBJ2-3, with 10 bases matching TRBD2. The CDR3 has 15 residues. Trimming removed 6 bases from V and 3 bases from J; junction bases left unmatched: 6. Germline V gives CDR1 SNHLY, CDR2 FYNNEI. Combining the CDR3 with reference TRBV2 and TRBJ2-3 gives the whole variable domain EPEVTQTPSHQVTQMGQEVILRCVPISNHLYFYWYRQILGQKVEFLVSFYNNEISEKSEIFDDQFSVERPDGSNFTLKIRSTKLEDSAMYFCASRLAGLPTDTQYFGPGTRLTVL.

The V and J genes are TRBV28 and TRBJ1-1; weak D call: TRBD1 (5 bases). Trimming removed 7 bases at V and 2 bases at J, with 11 bases between. CDR1 and CDR2 (germline): MDHEN, SYDVKM. The CDR3 is 13 residues long. DNA of the CDR3: TGTGCCAGCAACGCAGGGAGAAACACTGAAGCTTTCTTT. Protein: CASNAGRNTEAFF.

This clone has just a few counts. V is TRBV10-3 and J is TRBJ1-1; D remains unclear. Trimming pared 9 bases from V and 2 bases from J, leaving 13 bases between. Germline assignment: CDR1 ENHRY and CDR2 SYGVKD. This CDR3 is built from 13 residues. As DNA, the CDR3 is TGTGCCATTTCAACTAACAGCAACACTGAAGCTTTCTTT. Translated, it gives CAISTNSNTEAFF.

This clone was seen more than once but under ten times. The rearrangement uses TRBV6-1 and TRBJ2-7; the D is unclear. The CDR3 is 13 residues long. The ends were cut back, 2 bases at V and 2 bases at J, with 7 bases in the middle. From germline, CDR1 is MNHNS and CDR2 SASEGT. CDR3 DNA: TGTGCCAGCAGTGAAACCGACACCTACGAGCAGTACTTC. As protein: CASSETDTYEQYF.

This clone was detected a few times. This chain joins TRBV19 and TRBJ1-6; D gene ambiguous. V lost 6 bases to trimming and J lost 7 bases, with 7 bases between them. Germline values: CDR1 LNHDA, CDR2 SQIVND (reference sequence). The CDR3 consists of 12 residues. The CDR3 nucleotides read TGTGCCAGTAGCGACTGGAATTCACCCCTCCACTTT. Its protein product is CASSDWNSPLHF.